This T cell receptor beta chain was identified during a study of cytomegalovirus exposure and HLA in healthy donors. Study results and caveats: Researchers left out some V segments, among them TRBV6-2 and TRBV6-3, as indistinguishable. Later findings reportedly placed an Asian-associated ancestry cluster below the approximately 670-donor mean for N-insertions. V- and J-gene trimming in TCR beta was tied to a missense DCLRE1C variant by an analysis performed later.

The V end was cut by 5 bases, the J end by 9 bases, with 14 bases between. Germline V lookup: CDR1 SGHTA, CDR2 FQGNSA. The CDR3 totals 13 residues. As to this clone: The antigen is not known.

A multiplex PCR was run with 60 Vbeta primers and 13 Jbeta primers. Repertoires were generated with immunoSEQ multiplex PCR, while TCRdb's copy carries only in-frame clones and drops some. The sample lists 150,000 to 180,000 clones; 65% to 80% were seen once. This clonotype was sampled from a man aged 18-30 years in good health and CMV-seronegative. Sequencing was done on a sample of PBMCs. This chain uses TRBV7-2 with TRBJ1-5; no definite D call. The CDR3 here is CASSRDERGPQHF. CDR3 nucleotides: TGTGCCAGCAGCCGTGACGAACGGGGGCCCCAGCATTTT.